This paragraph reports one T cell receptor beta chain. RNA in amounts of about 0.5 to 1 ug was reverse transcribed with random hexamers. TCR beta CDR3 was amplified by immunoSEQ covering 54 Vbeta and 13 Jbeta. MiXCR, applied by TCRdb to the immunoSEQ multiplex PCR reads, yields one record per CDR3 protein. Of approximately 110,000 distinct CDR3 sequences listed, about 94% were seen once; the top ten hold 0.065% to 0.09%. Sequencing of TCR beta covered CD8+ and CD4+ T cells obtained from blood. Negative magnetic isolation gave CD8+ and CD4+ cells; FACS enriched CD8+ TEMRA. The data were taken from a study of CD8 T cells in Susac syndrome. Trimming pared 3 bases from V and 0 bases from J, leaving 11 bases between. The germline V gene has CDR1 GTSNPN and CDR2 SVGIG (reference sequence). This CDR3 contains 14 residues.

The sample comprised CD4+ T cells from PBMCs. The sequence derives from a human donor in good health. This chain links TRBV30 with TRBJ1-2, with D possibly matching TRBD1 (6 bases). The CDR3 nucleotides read TGTGCCTGGAGCAACAGGGTTTCTAACTATGGCTACACCTTC. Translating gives CAWSNRVSNYGYTF.